This T cell receptor beta chain was recovered during a study of blood T cell repertoires in COVID-19. Whole-study context: Italy, Spain and the United States were the sources of the convalescent and acute COVID-19 samples.

Authors' data handling: Amplification from reference gene primers served as the basis for estimated nucleated cell counts. Produced via immunoSEQ multiplex PCR; TCRdb's table is partial and in-frame only. V and J calls and clone size are copied from that table; D and trimming were computed from the DNA. The sample lists more than 250,000 clones; approximately 88% were seen once. Researchers sorted participants into cohorts using their self-reported clinical history. Recovery among Cohort 3 donors was established by two negative PCRs, clearance, or symptom resolution. V lost 0 bases, J lost 7 bases, and 13 bases lay in between. CDR3 size: 14 residues. Looked up from germline, CDR1 is GTSNPN and CDR2 is SVGIG (reference sequence).

The TCR was taken from a woman in her thirties or forties who had recovered from COVID-19. Sequencing input: PBMCs or T cells enriched from blood (not recorded which). The chain joins TRBV30 to TRBJ2-4; tentative D call: TRBD1 (5 bases). CDR3 loop: CAWSVQASGNIQYF. CDR3 nucleotide sequence: TGTGCCTGGAGTGTACAGGCTAGTGGGAACATTCAGTACTTC.